Included here is one TCR beta chain sequence, with context. Its antigen is as yet unknown. Synthesis of TCR cDNA relied on 5'RACE template switching, which attached a universal primer site and UMIs. TCRdb ran MiXCR on the 5' RACE reads and lists one entry per CDR3 protein. This table holds approximately 600,000 distinct CDR3 sequences, 12% found once. This specimen belongs to a study of T cells after yellow fever vaccination. General observations from the study: Post-booster repertoires again held most primary-vaccination clones (roughly 95% CD4, about 88% CD8).

The germline gives CDR1 MNHEY, CDR2 SVGEGT. The ends lost 2 bases at V and 6 bases at J; junction bases unmatched: 8. The length of the CDR3 is 17 residues. Specimen: PBMCs, collected on the day of the yellow fever booster vaccination. The J gene is TRBJ2-1, the V gene TRBV6-2 or TRBV6-3; 12 bases fit TRBD2. This clonotype was obtained from a man aged 30 to 39 who received the YFV17D yellow fever vaccine. In DNA form, the CDR3 reads TGTGCCAGCAGTTACGGGACTAGCGGGTTTGGGGCCAATGAGCAGTTCTTC. Translating gives CASSYGTSGFGANEQFF.